The T cell receptor beta chain under discussion was sequenced for a study of identifying expanded T cells in peripheral blood (dated by TCRdb to about 2019). Study-wide context: Four technical replicates, made by sequencing separate aliquots from the same pool of genomic DNA, were compared pairwise. Broad study findings and their caveats: The authors expected that biological variance in healthy repertoires might rise further over much longer intervals, such as months to years. The binomial model flagged around 1.2 differentially abundant clones between technical replicates but about 16 over approximately 2 weeks and over 18 over around 4 weeks. Variance in clone template counts between approximately 2-week samples significantly increased with total template count across all healthy donors. The beta-binomial model significantly reduced the number of clones called differentially abundant and the false-positive rate across all healthy-donor time intervals.

During the collection period, no immune events, such as infections, were documented for the healthy donors. Blood repertoires from healthy donors were used as a training cohort for calibrating time-dependent variance in a beta-binomial model of differential abundance of T-cell clones. There were ten or so healthy donors in the training cohort, of whom 3 were female and 7 were male. An age range of about 29 to 65 years, with an average of about 45 years, was recorded for the donors. Whole blood was collected from each healthy donor at three time points spaced approximately 2 weeks apart and obtained from a commercial supplier. For immunosequencing, genomic DNA was extracted from whole blood that had not been sorted. A remark on this clone: Its binding antigen is unknown. Qualities for individual bases were not recorded, and no much larger clone is one base off.

TCRbeta CDR3 regions were profiled with the immunoSEQ Assay using bias-controlled multiplex PCR amplification of genomic DNA. On the study's bioinformatics: To quantify the absolute abundance of each unique TCRbeta CDR3 region, the sequences were collapsed and filtered. Differential abundance was assessed using a binomial (Fisher-equivalent) model and a beta-binomial model in which time-dependent variance fitted from healthy donors was added. Clones with fewer than 5 combined templates were removed, and a clone was called differentially abundant if the clone's Benjamini-Hochberg FDR was below 0.01. Using the form v = (b*log(k)+a)^2, the beta-binomial variance was modeled as a function of the total template count across the two samples. TCRdb's version of the immuneACCESS table is confined to in-frame rearrangements and falls short of the full clone set. An unresolved V gene accounts for under half of the shortfall where checked; the remainder is of unknown origin. V and J calls and clone size are as listed in that table; D and trimming were resolved from the DNA. The sample table records under 85,000 clones; roughly 84% of these occur just once. The ten top clones hold around 20% of the sample.

The V end loses 0 bases and the J end loses 2 bases, and a stretch of 11 bases separates them. The germline V gene gives CDR1 as SGDLS and CDR2 as YYNGEE. From the cysteine through the phenylalanine, the CDR3 covers 16 amino acids. The sequence is cut down to CDR3 DNA, 48 bases in frame from base 1. The V and J segments used are TRBV9 and TRBJ2-2; the D gene is not confidently resolved. The sequence was collected from a person between 18 and 70 years old in good health. The sample comprised blood. The CDR3 protein sequence reads: CASSVGASQNTGELFF. The sequence in DNA is TGTGCCAGCAGCGTAGGGGCGAGTCAAAACACCGGGGAGCTGTTTTTT.